A single sample gave rise to the 21 T cell receptor beta chains below, sequenced in a study of blood T cell repertoires in COVID-19. TCRdb keeps only in-frame clones here, not all; method: immunoSEQ multiplex PCR. The data contain about 260,000 clones, 80% to 90% of them singletons. Source material: PBMCs or T cells enriched from blood (not recorded which). These TCRs come from a woman aged 18 to 35 who had recovered from COVID-19.

With respect to this clone: The same CDR3 can be traced to other DNA sequences in this sample. V usage is TRBV7-9 and J usage is TRBJ2-3; 7 bases line up with TRBD2. Germline V CDR1 and CDR2: SEHNR, FQNEAQ (reference sequence). With V trimmed by 5 bases and J by 2 bases, 4 bases remained unmatched. The CDR3 length is 14 residues. The DNA for the CDR3 is TGTGCCAGCAGCCTAGGACTAGTCACAGATACGCAGTATTTT. Its protein is CASSLGLVTDTQYF.

This chain joins TRBV5-4 and TRBJ1-2; D not certain. The CDR3 length is 14 residues. V lost 4 bases to trimming and J lost 4 bases, with 14 bases between them. Germline V CDR1 and CDR2: SGHNT, YYREEE (reference sequence). CDR3 protein: CASSGPYSGYGYTF. CDR3 bases: TGTGCCAGCAGCGGGCCGTACAGCGGCTATGGCTACACCTTC.

The chain carries TRBV2 and TRBJ2-2, with a weak D call TRBD1 (5 bases). This CDR3 is 15 amino acids long. Germline V gene data show CDR1 as SNHLY and CDR2 as FYNNEI. Trimming removed 6 bases from V and 5 bases from J, with 16 bases in between. CDR3 residues: CASRLGVQNTGELFF. The CDR3 DNA reads TGTGCCAGCAGGTTAGGGGTCCAGAATACCGGGGAGCTGTTTTTT. Looking up the rest from reference TRBV2 and TRBJ2-2 gives the full variable domain: EPEVTQTPSHQVTQMGQEVILRCVPISNHLYFYWYRQILGQKVEFLVSFYNNEISEKSEIFDDQFSVERPDGSNFTLKIRSTKLEDSAMYFCASRLGVQNTGELFFGEGSRLTVL.

This clone was seen a few times. The rearrangement joins TRBV7-9 to TRBJ2-2; D is uncertain. The length of the CDR3 is 15 residues. The V end lost 5 bases, the J end lost 2 bases, and 12 bases lay between the germline ends. Germline V CDR1 and CDR2: SEHNR, FQNEAQ (reference sequence). The CDR3 DNA reads TGTGCCAGCAGCACGCGACTCTTTAACACCGGGGAGCTGTTTTTT. Translated, it gives CASSTRLFNTGELFF.

This clone has only a few counts. At one end the junction does not follow the germline gene, possibly because of a read error. The chain joins TRBV11-3 to TRBJ2-1, with D possibly being TRBD2 (6 bases). The CDR3 contains 12 residues. Germline lookup yields CDR1 SGHNT and CDR2 YENEEA. CDR3 sequence reads: CASSLGGTPPVF. Here the CDR3 DNA reads TGTGCCAGCAGCTTAGGCGGGACCCCTCCAGTCTTC. Supplemented by reference TRBV11-3 and TRBJ2-1, the full variable domain reads EAGVVQSPRYKIIEKKQPVAFWCNPISGHNTLYWYLQNLGQGPELLIRYENEEAVDDSQLPKDRFSAERLKGVDSTLKIQPAELGDSAVYLCASSLGGTPPVFGPGTRLTVL.

This clone occurred once. CDR3 sequence reads: CASSAKSGGANNYGYTF. The CDR3 DNA sequence: TGTGCCAGCAGCGCGAAAAGTGGGGGCGCAAATAACTATGGCTACACCTTC. The chain carries TRBV7-8 and TRBJ1-2; D perhaps matches TRBD1 (6 bases). CDR3 size: 17 residues. The germline V gene encodes CDR1 SGHVS and CDR2 FQNEAQ. Between the trimmed V and J ends, which lost 5 bases and 1 base, there was a span of 20 bases. Full variable domain (missing parts from reference TRBV7-8 and TRBJ1-2): GAGVSQSPRYKVAKRGQDVALRCDPISGHVSLFWYQQALGQGPEFLTYFQNEAQLDKSGLPSDRFFAERPEGSVSTLKIQRTQQEDSAVYLCASSAKSGGANNYGYTFGSGTRLTVV.

V gene TRBV5-5 combines with J gene TRBJ1-4, with D possibly being TRBD1 (5 bases). V was cut by 4 bases and J by 2 bases, with 12 bases left in between. CDR3 length equals 15 residues. Germline assignment: CDR1 SGHKS and CDR2 YYEKEE (reference sequence). CDR3 sequence: CASSRPGSTNEKLFF. CDR3 bases: TGTGCCAGCAGCCGACCAGGGTCTACTAATGAAAAACTGTTTTTT.

The J gene is TRBJ2-7, the V gene TRBV18; 9 positions agree with TRBD1. The CDR3 loop spans 17 amino acids. Germline lookup yields CDR1 KGHSH and CDR2 LQKENI. V dropped 3 bases and J dropped 0; count of bases not matched to a gene: 9. In DNA, the CDR3 is TGTGCCAGCTCACCGACATCTCTACAGGGGGCCTCCTACGAGCAGTACTTC. Translating gives CASSPTSLQGASYEQYF.

The chain uses TRBV5-1 and TRBJ2-1; the match to TRBD2 covers 9 bases. V gave up 0 bases and J gave up 8 bases; unmatched junction bases: 3. This CDR3 has 14 residues. CDR1 and CDR2 from the germline V gene are SGHRS and YFSETQ. In DNA form, the CDR3 reads TGCGCCAGCAGCTTGGACCCTAGCGGGGATGAGCAGTTCTTC. As protein: CASSLDPSGDEQFF.

The V and J genes are TRBV19 and TRBJ1-5; perhaps TRBD1 as D (6 bases). The CDR3 is 14 residues long. The V end lost 5 bases, the J end lost 3 bases, and 11 bases lay between the germline ends. CDR1 is LNHDA, CDR2 SQIVND, per germline (reference sequence). CDR3 nucleotide sequence: TGTGCCAGTAGTCAACAGGGACCCAATCAGCCCCAGCATTTT. Residues: CASSQQGPNQPQHF.

This chain joins TRBV10-3 and TRBJ2-2, with D possibly being TRBD2 (7 bases). V was shortened by 11 bases and J by 4 bases, with 23 bases between the two germline ends. This CDR3 is 16 amino acids long. Germline CDR1 reads ENHRY; CDR2 reads SYGVKD. The CDR3 sequence: CAVQPLRGQGTGELFF. The CDR3 DNA reads TGTGCCGTCCAACCTTTGCGGGGGCAGGGCACCGGGGAGCTGTTTTTT.

J is TRBJ1-1 and V is TRBV19; D unclear. The length of the CDR3 is 14 residues. The V end was cut by 0 bases, the J end by 11 bases, with 16 bases between. From germline, CDR1 is LNHDA and CDR2 SQIVND (reference sequence). CDR3 protein: CASSIDRVSREAFF. DNA for the CDR3: TGTGCCAGTAGTATAGATCGGGTGTCTCGAGAGGCTTTCTTT.

V usage is TRBV7-9 and J usage is TRBJ1-2, with 7 bases identical to TRBD1. CDR1 and CDR2 from the germline V gene are SEHNR and FQNEAQ (reference sequence). J gave up 8 bases and V 1 base, and 4 bases lay outside the gene matches. The CDR3 sequence is 13 residues long. CDR3 residues: CASSLGDRRGYTF. CDR3 sequence (DNA): TGTGCCAGCAGCTTAGGGGACAGAAGGGGCTACACCTTC.

This chain uses TRBV24-1 with TRBJ1-5, with D possibly being TRBD1 (5 bases). The CDR3 has 14 amino acids. Per germline, CDR1 KGHDR and CDR2 SFDVKD. Trimming took 5 bases from V and 5 from J, leaving 12 bases between them. For the CDR3, the DNA is TGTGCCACCAGTGGGGGGGGTCCCGATCAGCCCCAGCATTTT. Protein: CATSGGGPDQPQHF.

This clone was observed a single time. The J gene is TRBJ2-2, the V gene TRBV11-2; D is possibly TRBD2 (6 bases). CDR1 is SGHAT and CDR2 is FQNNGV in the germline V gene. V was pared by 1 base and J by 4 bases, with 10 bases between. The CDR3 is 15 residues long. This CDR3 is CASSLGGDSTGELFF. Written as DNA, the CDR3 is TGTGCCAGCAGCTTAGGGGGGGATTCCACCGGGGAGCTGTTTTTT.

A single count supports this clone. The chain recombines TRBV2 with TRBJ2-5, with D possibly TRBD1 on 6 matching bases. Trimming left V 4 bases short and J 1 base short, with 13 bases between. In germline, CDR1 is SNHLY, CDR2 FYNNEI. The CDR3 runs 15 residues. CDR3 in amino acids: CASSVGQRGQETQYF. The DNA of the CDR3 is TGTGCCAGCAGTGTGGGACAAAGAGGCCAAGAGACCCAGTACTTC.

The chain combines TRBV5-1 with TRBJ1-3; D gene uncertain. The CDR3 runs 12 residues. Trimming pared 7 bases from V and 3 bases from J, leaving 8 bases between. Germline assignment: CDR1 SGHRS and CDR2 YFSETQ. This CDR3 reads CASGELGNTIYF. DNA of the CDR3: TGCGCCAGCGGGGAGCTTGGAAACACCATATATTTT.

In this sample, this clone turned up once. The chain joins TRBV29-1 to TRBJ2-7, with 10 bases fitting TRBD1. Trimming removed 5 bases from V and 5 bases from J; junction bases left unmatched: 3. The CDR3 sequence is 12 residues long. The germline gives CDR1 SQVTM, CDR2 ANQGSEA. CDR3 protein: CSVRTGGNEQYF. The CDR3 nucleotides read TGCAGCGTTAGGACAGGGGGGAACGAGCAGTACTTC.

This rearrangement joins TRBV5-1 to TRBJ2-7; TRBD2 agrees at 7 bases. CDR1 is SGHRS, CDR2 YFSETQ, per germline. The J segment lost 5 bases and the V segment lost 0 bases, leaving 14 bases of the junction unmatched. This CDR3 has 17 residues. CDR3 in DNA: TGCGCCAGCAGCTTGGTGAATTCAGCGGGGAAGACCCACGAGCAGTACTTC. Translated, it gives CASSLVNSAGKTHEQYF.

Only one count was recorded for this clone. This chain links TRBV30 with TRBJ1-3; D is undetermined. The length of the CDR3 is 11 residues. The V gene's germline CDR1 is GTSNPN and CDR2 SVGIG (reference sequence). V was pared by 2 bases and J by 9 bases, with 8 bases between. The CDR3 DNA reads as TGTGCCTGGAGTTCCGGTTTCACCATATATTTT. It specifies CAWSSGFTIYF.

The chain employs TRBV7-9 and TRBJ2-1; D call uncertain. Trimming removed 0 bases at V and 5 bases at J, with 2 bases between. The CDR3 is 12 residues long. Germline lookup yields CDR1 SEHNR and CDR2 FQNEAQ (reference sequence). CDR3 in amino acids: CASSLANNEQFF. For the CDR3, the DNA is TGTGCCAGCAGCTTAGCTAACAATGAGCAGTTCTTC.